Listed here are 25 T cell receptor beta chains from one sample, sequenced in a study of cytomegalovirus exposure and HLA in healthy donors. This PCR relied on a set of 60 Vbeta primers and 13 Jbeta primers. Clones were read by immunoSEQ multiplex PCR, and TCRdb kept only the in-frame ones, dropping some. The sample has about 160,000 clones; 60% to 80% are singletons. The sample comprised PBMCs. Every receptor here comes from a male donor in good health and CMV-seronegative.

This chain connects TRBV27 to TRBJ2-3; perhaps TRBD1 as D (5 bases). The V end was cut by 4 bases, the J end by 7 bases, with 12 bases between. The CDR3 is made up of 13 amino acids. The germline V gene encodes CDR1 MNHEY and CDR2 SMNVEV (reference sequence). The CDR3 DNA sequence: TGTGCCAGCAGTTCGTCGACAGTTAATACGCAGTATTTT. Translating gives CASSSSTVNTQYF.

The rearrangement uses TRBV7-2 and TRBJ1-2; tentative D call: TRBD1 (6 bases). The V gene's germline CDR1 is SGHTA and CDR2 FQGNSA. The ends were cut back, 1 base at V and 4 bases at J, with 13 bases in the middle. This CDR3 region has 15 residues. CDR3 residues: CASSLDPGTLYGYTF. CDR3 bases: TGTGCCAGCAGCTTAGACCCCGGGACACTCTATGGCTACACCTTC. The entire variable domain, with the rest obtained from reference TRBV7-2 and TRBJ1-2, is as follows: GAGVSQSPSNKVTEKGKDVELRCDPISGHTALYWYRQSLGQGLEFLIYFQGNSAPDKSGLPSDRFSAERTGGSVSTLTIQRTQQEDSAVYLCASSLDPGTLYGYTFGSGTRLTVV.

The chain recombines TRBV7-9 with TRBJ2-6; no clear D. Germline CDR1 is SEHNR and CDR2 is FQNEAQ (reference sequence). Deletions cut 1 base from V and 0 bases from J, with 10 bases between. This CDR3 comprises 17 residues. The chain's CDR3 is CASSLVVHYSGANVLTF. CDR3 coding DNA: TGTGCCAGCAGCTTAGTTGTTCACTACTCTGGGGCCAACGTCCTGACTTTC.

CDR3 residues: CASSQAEETSGMNEQFF. The CDR3 DNA reads TGTGCCAGCAGCCAAGCCGAGGAGACTAGCGGGATGAATGAGCAGTTCTTC. The J gene is TRBJ2-1, the V gene TRBV4-2, with 11 bases matching TRBD2. Germline lookup yields CDR1 LGHNA and CDR2 YNFKEQ. V lost 1 base and J lost 7; bases outside the gene matches: 9. There are 17 residues in the CDR3.

The chain employs TRBV7-8 and TRBJ2-5; 7 bases are a match to TRBD1. Near its end, the DNA agrees better with TRBJ2-7, so the J call may be wrong. The CDR3 has 13 amino acids. Germline V gene data show CDR1 as SGHVS and CDR2 as FQNEAQ. CDR3 sequence reads: CASSPGGRYEQYF. The CDR3 DNA reads as TGTGCCAGCAGCCCAGGGGGACGGTACGAGCAGTACTTC.

The rearrangement joins TRBV12-5 to TRBJ1-2; 8 bases fit TRBD1. CDR3 length: 14 amino acids. CDR1 is LGHNT, CDR2 FRNRAP, per germline. The V segment lost 7 bases and the J segment 7 bases; nucleotides outside the gene matches: 11. The CDR3: CASAQGQGAGGYTF. CDR3 DNA sequence: TGTGCTAGTGCCCAAGGCCAGGGGGCAGGTGGCTACACCTTC.

The V call is TRBV9, the J call TRBJ2-1, with TRBD2 identical over 16 bases. The CDR3 is 17 amino acids. With 3 bases clipped from V and 9 bases from J, the junction kept 9 bases outside the gene matches. In germline, CDR1 is SGDLS, CDR2 YYNGEE. The chain's CDR3 is CASSAKPGTSGRGEQFF. CDR3 DNA: TGTGCCAGCAGCGCAAAACCCGGGACTAGCGGGAGGGGTGAGCAGTTCTTC.

V gene TRBV19 combines with J gene TRBJ1-5; 9 bases are a match to TRBD1. This CDR3 has 13 amino acids. Unmatched junction bases numbered 7, after V lost 6 bases and J lost 10 bases. The germline gives CDR1 LNHDA, CDR2 SQIVND (reference sequence). CDR3: CASRPGQGAPQHF. In DNA form, the CDR3 reads TGTGCCAGTAGACCGGGACAGGGAGCCCCCCAGCATTTT.

This clone was seen more than once but under ten times. The chain has TRBV10-1 and TRBJ2-1; 9 nucleotides line up with TRBD2. The germline CDR1 and CDR2 sequences are WNHNN and SYGVQD (reference sequence). V gave up 0 bases and J gave up 7 bases; unmatched junction bases: 7. The CDR3 covers 16 residues. CDR3 nucleotide sequence: TGCGCCAGCAGTGAGTCGCGACTAGCGGACGGGAATGAGCAGTTCTTC. Residues: CASSESRLADGNEQFF.

The V call is TRBV28, the J call TRBJ1-4; tentative D call: TRBD1 (5 bases). Germline CDR1 and CDR2: MDHEN and SYDVKM. The CDR3 extends over 12 amino acids. The V end lost 6 bases, the J end lost 6 bases, and 8 bases lay between the germline ends. The CDR3 DNA reads as TGTGCCAGCAGGGGGCCTGATGAAAAACTGTTTTTT. Translating gives CASRGPDEKLFF.

This rearrangement joins TRBV14 to TRBJ1-2, with no clear D. The CDR3 totals 15 residues. CDR1 SGHDN and CDR2 FVKESK come from the germline V gene. V dropped 1 base and J dropped 0 bases, with 9 bases sitting between them. The CDR3 here is CASSQGLAANYGYTF. The CDR3 DNA reads as TGTGCCAGCAGCCAAGGGCTAGCAGCTAACTATGGCTACACCTTC.

The chain joins TRBV6-1 to TRBJ1-3, with 9 bases matching TRBD1. With V trimmed by 6 bases and J by 4 bases, 7 bases remained unmatched. The CDR3 has 15 amino acids. Germline CDR1 and CDR2: MNHNS and SASEGT. CDR3 DNA sequence: TGTGCCAGCAGAAACACAGGGGGCGTAGGAAACACCATATATTTT. It codes for CASRNTGGVGNTIYF.

CDR3: CASSRGGTGPHYGYTF. CDR3 sequence (DNA): TGTGCCAGCAGCCGGGGGGGGACAGGGCCGCACTATGGCTACACCTTC. The V and J genes are TRBV2 and TRBJ1-2; 9 bases match TRBD1. V shed 6 bases, J shed 3 bases, and the junction held 11 bases outside the gene matches. The CDR3 extends over 16 amino acids. CDR1 SNHLY and CDR2 FYNNEI come from the germline V gene.

The J gene is TRBJ2-2, the V gene TRBV5-6, with a weak D call TRBD2 (6 bases). This CDR3 comprises 16 residues. V was trimmed by 0 bases and J by 4 bases, leaving 13 bases between them. Germline V gives CDR1 SGHDT, CDR2 YYEEEE. CDR3 nucleotide sequence: TGTGCCAGCAGCTTGGAGATGGGAGGAGGCACCGGGGAGCTGTTTTTT. Its protein is CASSLEMGGGTGELFF.

The chain joins TRBV7-2 to TRBJ2-7, with TRBD2 matching over 8 bases. Germline V gene sequence: CDR1 SGHTA, CDR2 FQGNSA. This CDR3 region has 15 residues. Germline trimming cut 5 bases from V and 6 bases from J; bases unmatched to any gene: 12. The CDR3 here is CASSPRGGRQGEQYF. CDR3 sequence (DNA): TGTGCCAGCAGCCCCAGGGGCGGGAGGCAGGGCGAGCAGTACTTC.

This chain uses TRBV9 with TRBJ1-2; 9 bases agree with TRBD1. The CDR3 length is 15 residues. V trimming: 4 bases; J trimming: 3 bases; junction bases outside the gene matches: 7. CDR1 SGDLS and CDR2 YYNGEE come from the germline V gene. CDR3 region: CASSNPGTGYYGYTF. For the CDR3, the DNA is TGTGCCAGCAGCAACCCCGGGACAGGGTACTATGGCTACACCTTC.

The chain is built from TRBV19 and TRBJ1-6; possible D gene TRBD1, 5 bases. CDR1 is LNHDA and CDR2 is SQIVND in the germline V gene (reference sequence). There are 16 residues in the CDR3. The V end lost 3 bases, the J end lost 9 bases, and 18 bases lay between the germline ends. The CDR3 DNA reads as TGTGCCAGTAGTATGGATGGGGGGAATCGGCCTTCACCCCTCCACTTT. It yields the protein CASSMDGGNRPSPLHF.

The J gene is TRBJ1-5, the V gene TRBV5-1, with D tentatively TRBD1 (5 bases). The CDR3 is made up of 15 amino acids. V was pared by 0 bases and J by 4 bases, with 11 bases between. Germline CDR1 is SGHRS and CDR2 is YFSETQ. The CDR3 loop is CASSLGGTGNQPQHF. For the CDR3, the DNA is TGCGCCAGCAGCTTGGGCGGGACTGGTAATCAGCCCCAGCATTTT.

J is TRBJ2-7 and V is TRBV28; 7 bases map to TRBD2. CDR1 is MDHEN, CDR2 SYDVKM, per germline. Trimming at V came to 3 bases and at J to 2 bases, leaving 7 bases not matched to a gene. The CDR3 covers 15 residues. CDR3 sequence: CASSFVAGTPYEQYF. The CDR3 nucleotides read TGTGCCAGCAGTTTCGTAGCGGGTACCCCCTACGAGCAGTACTTC.

The rearrangement uses TRBV5-6 and TRBJ2-3; 14 bases agree with TRBD2. The CDR3 is made up of 16 amino acids. CDR1 and CDR2 (germline): SGHDT, YYEEEE. Unmatched junction bases numbered 10, after V lost 4 bases and J lost 9 bases. CDR3 region: CASSQTSGGAGWTQYF. DNA for the CDR3: TGTGCCAGCAGCCAGACTAGCGGGGGGGCAGGGTGGACGCAGTATTTT. Complete variable domain (other parts from reference TRBV5-6 and TRBJ2-3): DAGVTQSPTHLIKTRGQQVTLRCSPKSGHDTVSWYQQALGQGPQFIFQYYEEEERQRGNFPDRFSGHQFPNYSSELNVNALLLGDSALYLCASSQTSGGAGWTQYFGPGTRLTVL.

This chain connects TRBV7-2 to TRBJ1-5; TRBD1 agrees at 7 bases. Trimming took 0 bases from V and 0 from J; bases not matched to a gene: 2. Germline assignment: CDR1 SGHTA and CDR2 FQGNSA. The CDR3 covers 16 residues. The CDR3 sequence is CASSLAGTDSNQPQHF. The CDR3 nucleotides are TGTGCCAGCAGCTTAGCCGGGACAGATAGCAATCAGCCCCAGCATTTT.

This sequence joins TRBV7-2 and TRBJ1-2; 10 nucleotides align to TRBD1. Germline trimming cut 6 bases from V and 12 bases from J; bases unmatched to any gene: 16. The CDR3 loop spans 15 amino acids. Germline CDR1 is SGHTA and CDR2 is FQGNSA. CDR3 bases: TGTGCCAGCAGTCTAAGTACCTGGGACAGGGGAAGAAACACCTTC. Translating gives CASSLSTWDRGRNTF.

V and J are TRBV5-1 and TRBJ1-4; a possible D gene is TRBD1 (6 bases). Per germline, CDR1 SGHRS and CDR2 YFSETQ. Trimming left V 3 bases short and J 3 bases short, with 12 bases between. The CDR3 has 15 amino acids. The CDR3 protein is CASSSQGQANEKLFF. CDR3 in DNA: TGCGCCAGCAGCTCCCAGGGGCAGGCTAATGAAAAACTGTTTTTT.

The sample holds one count of this clone. This chain links TRBV2 with TRBJ2-5; TRBD2 matches 14 bases. The V and J ends lost 5 bases and 4 bases, in that order; junction bases with no gene match: 9. Germline-derived CDR1 and CDR2 are SNHLY and FYNNEI. This CDR3 comprises 17 residues. CDR3 in amino acids: CASSSTQGLAGVETQYF. The CDR3 DNA follows: TGTGCCAGCAGTTCCACCCAGGGACTAGCGGGAGTAGAGACCCAGTACTTC.

This rearrangement joins TRBV2 to TRBJ1-1; D remains ambiguous. There are 12 residues in the CDR3. CDR1 and CDR2 (germline): SNHLY, FYNNEI. Trimming shortened V by 4 bases and J by 5 bases, and 8 bases separated the two germline ends. CDR3 in amino acids: CASSVAPTEAFF. CDR3 nucleotides: TGTGCCAGCAGTGTGGCCCCAACTGAAGCTTTCTTT.